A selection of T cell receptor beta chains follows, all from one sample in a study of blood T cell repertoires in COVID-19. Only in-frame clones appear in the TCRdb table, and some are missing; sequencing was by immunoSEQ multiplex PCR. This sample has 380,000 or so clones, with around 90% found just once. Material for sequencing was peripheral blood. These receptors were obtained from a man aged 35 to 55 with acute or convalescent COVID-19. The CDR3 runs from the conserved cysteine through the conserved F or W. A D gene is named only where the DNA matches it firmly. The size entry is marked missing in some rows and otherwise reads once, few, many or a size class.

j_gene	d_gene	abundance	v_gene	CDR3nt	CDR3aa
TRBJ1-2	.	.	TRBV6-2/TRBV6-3	TGTGCCAGCAGTTACCCCGCCTGGACAGAATATCGCTACACCTTC	CASSYPAWTEYRYTF
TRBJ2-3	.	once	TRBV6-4	TGTGCCAGCCACATTACAGATACGCAGTATTTT	CASHITDTQYF
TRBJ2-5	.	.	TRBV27	TGTGCCAGCAGTTGGAGTGGGCAAGAGACCCAGTACTTC	CASSWSGQETQYF
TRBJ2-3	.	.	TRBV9	TGTGCCAGCAGCGTCACCGGACAGACCACAGATACGCAGTATTTT	CASSVTGQTTDTQYF
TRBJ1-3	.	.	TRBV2	TGTGCCAGCAGTGGTACACCTGGAAACACCATATATTTT	CASSGTPGNTIYF
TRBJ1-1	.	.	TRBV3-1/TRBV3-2	TGTGCCAGCAGCCAAGATCAAACGGGAATGAACACTGAAGCTTTCTTT	CASSQDQTGMNTEAFF
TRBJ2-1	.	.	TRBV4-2	TGTGCCAGCAGCCAAGGAATGAGAGAGTTCTCCTACAATGAGCAGTTCTTC	CASSQGMREFSYNEQFF
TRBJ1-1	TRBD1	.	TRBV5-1	TGCGCCAGCAGCTTGGCCCACACAGGGGGCACTGAAGCTTTCTTT	CASSLAHTGGTEAFF
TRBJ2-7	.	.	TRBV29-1	TGCAGCGTTCAGGGTTTGACCTACGAGCAGTACTTC	CSVQGLTYEQYF
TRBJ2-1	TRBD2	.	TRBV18	TGTGCCAGCTCACCAGGCGGGAGCCGCTCCTACAATGAGCAGTTCTTC	CASSPGGSRSYNEQFF
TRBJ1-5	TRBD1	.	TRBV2	TGTGCCAGCAGACTAGACCGGGACAGGGCGAGCAATCAGCCCCAGCATTTT	CASRLDRDRASNQPQHF
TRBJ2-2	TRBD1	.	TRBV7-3	TGTGCCAGCAGCCCCAGGGACAGGGGGAACACCGGGGAGCTGTTTTTT	CASSPRDRGNTGELFF
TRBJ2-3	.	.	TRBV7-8	TGTGCCAGCAGCTTTGGACTGGTACTCAGAACTAGCACAGATACGCAGTATTTT	CASSFGLVLRTSTDTQYF
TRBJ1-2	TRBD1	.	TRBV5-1	TGCGCCAGCAGTCCATGGACAGGCCTCTATGGCTACACCTTC	CASSPWTGLYGYTF
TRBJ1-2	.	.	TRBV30	TGTGCCTGGAGGAAACGGGGGTCCGAGAACTATGGCTACACCTTC	CAWRKRGSENYGYTF
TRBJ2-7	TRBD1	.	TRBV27	TGTGCCAGCAGTTCGACAGGGGCCGGGTACGAGCAGTACTTC	CASSSTGAGYEQYF
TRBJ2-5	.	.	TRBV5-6	TGTGCCAGCAGCTTGGGAAGGGGGGGCGAGACCCAGTACTTC	CASSLGRGGETQYF
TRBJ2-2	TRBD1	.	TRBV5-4	TGTGCCAGCAGCCCCCCGGACAGGGCACTCAGGGAGCTGTTTTTT	CASSPPDRALRELFF
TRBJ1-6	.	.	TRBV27	TGTGCCAGCAGTCGGCCAGGGGACAATTCACCCCTCCACTTT	CASSRPGDNSPLHF
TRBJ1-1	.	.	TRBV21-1	TGTGCCAGCAGCAAGCGGGATTTGAACACTGAAGCTTTCTTT	CASSKRDLNTEAFF
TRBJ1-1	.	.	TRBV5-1	TGCGCCAGCAGCTCTCCACCGGCCGGGGAAGCTTTCTTT	CASSSPPAGEAFF
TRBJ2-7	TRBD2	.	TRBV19	TGTGCCAGTGGACTAGCGGGAGGGCCCGTGAACGAGCAGTACTTC	CASGLAGGPVNEQYF
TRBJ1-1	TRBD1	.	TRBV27	TGTGCCAGCAGTAAAGACAGGGAGGCTCCGGCTTTCTTT	CASSKDREAPAFF
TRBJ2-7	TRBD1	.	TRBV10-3	TGTGCCACTACCTATAGGGACAGGGGGGAATACGAGCAGTACTTC	CATTYRDRGEYEQYF
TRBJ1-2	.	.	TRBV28	TGTGCCAGCAGTTTAAGGGGTTCGCGGGGCTACACCTTC	CASSLRGSRGYTF
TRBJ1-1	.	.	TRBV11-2	TGTGCCAGCAGTCCACAGGGTGGCACTGAAGCTTTCTTT	CASSPQGGTEAFF
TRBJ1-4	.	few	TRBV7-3	TGTGCCAGCAGCAAGACCGCCGGGGAAGGAAAACTGTTTTTT	CASSKTAGEGKLFF
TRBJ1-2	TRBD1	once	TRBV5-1	TGCGCCAGCAGCTTGGGGACAGGGAACTATGGCTACACCTTC	CASSLGTGNYGYTF
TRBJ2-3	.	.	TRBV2	TGTGCCAGCAGTGAACAGGCCTTCACAGATACGCAGTATTTT	CASSEQAFTDTQYF
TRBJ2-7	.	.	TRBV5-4	TGTGCCAGCAGCTTTGAGGGTTACGAGCAGTACTTC	CASSFEGYEQYF
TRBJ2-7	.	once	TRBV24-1	TGTGCCACCAGTGATTCGAACCACAGGGGGGGCAACGAGCAGTACTTC	CATSDSNHRGGNEQYF
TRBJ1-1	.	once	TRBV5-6	TGTGCCAGCAGGTACACCGGACAGACCGTCACTGAAGCTTTCTTT	CASRYTGQTVTEAFF
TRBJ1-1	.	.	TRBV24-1	TGTGCCACCAGTGATCCCAACGCCGGAGCTTTCTTT	CATSDPNAGAFF